This TCR beta chain originates from a study of T cell responses to AZD1222 COVID-19 vaccine (dated by TCRdb to the early 2020s). For the wider study: A total of 240 or so trial participants underwent TCR sequencing, of whom around 210 had received two doses of AZD1222 and roughly 26 had received two doses of the MenACWY control vaccine. Trial participants were enrolled into age subgroups of 18-55, 56-69 and 70-plus years, which contained about 150, 27 and 61 TCR-sequenced participants, respectively. Summary of the overall study and its limitations: Reportedly, close to half of the unique spike-specific TCRs recognized epitopes lying outside the regions that are mutated in the B.1.351 and B.1.1.7 variants. Conclusions about previously exposed vaccinees are limited, since just five or six AZD1222 recipients were seropositive for SARS-CoV-2 at baseline. After two AZD1222 doses, both the breadth and the depth of spike-specific TCRs were significantly higher than at day 0 and than in MenACWY recipients. In the small 56-69-year group, the increase in depth fell short of significance, most likely because of low power. Most participants were white British and females outnumbered males, and the authors suggested that clonal diversity may have been underestimated. No day 14 peak-response samples were available, so repertoires were characterized only after the peak T cell response. The vaccine-associated CD4 TCRs covered the entire spike protein, and the dominant responses fell in regions 160-218 and 743-854.

The CDR3 regions of human TCRbeta chains were subjected to immunosequencing. Per the source publication's procedure: TCRs in the repertoires were matched against a reference library of SARS-CoV-2-specific TCRs that had been generated with the MIRA antigen-specificity platform. Breadth was defined as the fraction of unique TCRs that were SARS-CoV-2-associated, and depth was defined as the fraction of total T cells that were SARS-CoV-2-associated. Each spike-specific TCR was assigned to its reactive spike region and to a CD4 or CD8 class using the MIRA data. Log10-transformed breadth and depth values were compared by one-way ANOVA with Sidak's multiple comparisons tests. Not all clones reach the TCRdb copy of this immuneACCESS table, which keeps in-frame sequences only. Checked studies attribute under half of the gap to unresolved V genes and leave the rest unexplained. That table is the source of V, J and clone size, and D and trimming were worked out from the DNA. The sample table contains hundreds of thousands of clones; only one count was recorded for around 93% of them. The ten top clones hold roughly 0.5% of the sample.

The time point tag for this specimen amounts to: about 28 days (+/-7) after the second vaccine dose. AZD1222 recipients given second doses at about 4 weeks or at about 12 weeks were pooled, since spike-specific TCR depth and breadth were not found to differ between the two schedules. Vaccinee samples were obtained from the UK trials COV001 and COV002, which included a single-blind randomized controlled phase 2/3 trial of AZD1222 (ChAdOx1 nCoV-19) in healthy adults. Trial participant PBMC samples were collected at day 0 and day 28 after the second dose for TCRbeta chain sequencing. Comments on this clone: Its antigen target is currently unknown. No quality values exist for individual bases; no much larger clone is one base distant.

The TCR comes from an adult who received the AZD1222 COVID-19 vaccine. Here the sequenced sample was peripheral blood, taken 28 days after the second AZD1222 dose.

The CDR3 reads CSAGTGYADTQYF. The DNA is as follows: TGCAGCGCAGGGACAGGGTACGCAGATACGCAGTATTTT. The sequence links TRBV29-1 to TRBJ2-3, with 9 bases matching TRBD1. V lost 7 bases and J lost 4 bases, and the count of bases not matched to a germline gene is 6. CDR1 and CDR2, per the germline V gene, are SQVTM and ANQGSEA. From the cysteine up to the phenylalanine, the CDR3 has a length of 13 residues. Of all the DNA, just the CDR3 is kept, 39 bases in frame from base 1.